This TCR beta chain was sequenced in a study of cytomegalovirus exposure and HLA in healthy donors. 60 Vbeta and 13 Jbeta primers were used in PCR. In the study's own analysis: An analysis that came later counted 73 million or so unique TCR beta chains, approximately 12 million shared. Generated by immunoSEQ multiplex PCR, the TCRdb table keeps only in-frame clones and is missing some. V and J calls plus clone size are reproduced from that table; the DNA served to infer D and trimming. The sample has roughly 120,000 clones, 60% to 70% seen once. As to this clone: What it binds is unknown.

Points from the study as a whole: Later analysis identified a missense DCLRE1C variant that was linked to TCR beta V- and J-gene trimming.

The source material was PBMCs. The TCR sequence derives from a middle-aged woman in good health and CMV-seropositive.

CDR3 DNA sequence: TGTGCCAGCAGCCTTATAGGGGCGACAGAGGAAGCTTTCTTT. It translates to CASSLIGATEEAFF. The rearrangement joins TRBV7-2 to TRBJ1-1, with D perhaps matching TRBD1 (5 bases). CDR3 length: 14 amino acids. V was cut by 5 bases and J by 8 bases, with 18 bases left in between. Germline V gene sequence: CDR1 SGHTA, CDR2 FQGNSA.